These T cell receptor beta chains were read from a single sample in a study of cytomegalovirus exposure and HLA in healthy donors. Sequenced by immunoSEQ multiplex PCR; TCRdb stores in-frame clones only, minus some. This sample has roughly 150,000 clones, with 70% to 80% found just once. What was sequenced was PBMCs. These receptors all come from a woman aged 40 to 50 in good health and CMV-seronegative. Both conserved end residues are part of each CDR3. A D gene is named only where the DNA matches it firmly. Clone size is not always given. Where it is, it says once, few, many or a class for expanded clones.

TRBV27	-	TRBJ1-2	-	CARSTRRYGYTF	TGTGCCAGATCGACAAGACGGTATGGCTACACCTTC
TRBV27	TRBD1	TRBJ2-7	-	CASRPGTASSYEQYF	TGTGCCAGCAGGCCCGGGACAGCGAGCTCCTACGAGCAGTACTTC
TRBV4-1	TRBD2	TRBJ2-1	-	CASSQVTGLAIYNEQFF	TGCGCCAGCAGCCAAGTTACGGGACTAGCAATATACAATGAGCAGTTCTTC
TRBV7-9	TRBD2	TRBJ2-7	-	CASSPGLALESYEQYF	TGTGCCAGCAGCCCCGGACTAGCGTTGGAGAGCTACGAGCAGTACTTC
TRBV2	-	TRBJ1-4	once	CASSERTEGGEKLFF	TGTGCCAGCAGTGAAAGGACAGAGGGTGGTGAAAAACTGTTTTTT
TRBV18	-	TRBJ1-2	-	CASSPPGPRYGYTF	TGTGCCAGCTCACCCCCAGGCCCCCGCTATGGCTACACCTTC
TRBV11-2	TRBD1	TRBJ2-1	-	CASSFGTGAREQFF	TGTGCCAGCAGCTTTGGGACAGGGGCCCGTGAGCAGTTCTTC
TRBV2	-	TRBJ2-7	few	CASSGDRFYEQYF	TGTGCCAGCAGCGGTGACAGGTTCTACGAGCAGTACTTC
TRBV7-2	-	TRBJ1-3	-	CASSSRQLSRNTIYF	TGTGCCAGCAGCTCCAGACAGCTTTCAAGAAACACCATATATTTT
TRBV20-1	-	TRBJ2-1	-	CSAIQNEQFF	TGCAGTGCTATCCAAAATGAGCAGTTCTTC
TRBV7-8	TRBD1	TRBJ1-3	-	CASSLAITGVGNTIYF	TGTGCCAGCAGCTTAGCCATTACAGGGGTAGGAAACACCATATATTTT
TRBV18	TRBD1	TRBJ1-4	-	CASSPQGVEKLFF	TGTGCCAGCTCACCCCAGGGGGTTGAAAAACTGTTTTTT
TRBV4-2	TRBD2	TRBJ2-3	-	CASSQGRLAGATDTQYF	TGTGCCAGCAGCCAAGGCAGGCTAGCGGGAGCCACAGATACGCAGTATTTT
TRBV4-3	TRBD1	TRBJ2-7	-	CASSRDRAHYEQYF	TGCGCCAGCTCCCGGGACAGGGCGCACTACGAGCAGTACTTC
TRBV18	-	TRBJ2-1	few	CASSLQASMFNEQFF	TGTGCCAGCTCCCTACAGGCCTCTATGTTTAATGAGCAGTTCTTC
TRBV2	TRBD2	TRBJ2-4	-	CASSEGAGLNIQYF	TGTGCCAGCAGTGAAGGAGCGGGGTTAAACATTCAGTACTTC
TRBV9	TRBD1	TRBJ2-7	-	CASSVEDRAFSYEQYF	TGTGCCAGCAGCGTAGAAGACAGGGCCTTCTCTTACGAGCAGTACTTC
TRBV7-9	-	TRBJ1-5	-	CASSIAGREQPQHF	TGTGCCAGCAGCATTGCAGGGAGGGAACAGCCCCAGCATTTT
TRBV18	-	TRBJ1-1	-	CASSPQGNTEAFF	TGTGCCAGCTCACCGCAGGGCAACACTGAAGCTTTCTTT
TRBV7-2	TRBD2	TRBJ2-7	-	CASSRAGNPSYEQYF	TGTGCCAGCAGCCGAGCGGGGAATCCTTCCTACGAGCAGTACTTC
TRBV7-9	-	TRBJ2-7	-	CASSRTDAGERDEQYF	TGTGCCAGCAGCCGTACGGACGCAGGGGAGCGCGACGAGCAGTACTTC
TRBV15	-	TRBJ1-6	once	CATSRPRGDSPLHF	TGTGCCACCAGCAGACCCAGGGGAGATTCACCCCTCCACTTT
TRBV7-3	TRBD2	TRBJ2-1	-	CASSLFGRGYNEQFF	TGTGCCAGCAGCTTATTCGGGAGGGGGTACAATGAGCAGTTCTTC
TRBV7-3	-	TRBJ2-7	-	CASSLTLRSEQYF	TGTGCCAGCAGCTTAACGTTGCGCTCCGAGCAGTACTTC
TRBV7-2	-	TRBJ1-3	-	CASSAGRASGNTIYF	TGTGCCAGCAGCGCGGGCCGGGCTTCTGGAAACACCATATATTTT
TRBV29-1	TRBD1	TRBJ2-7	-	CSVEVPANGDRLSYEQYF	TGCAGCGTTGAAGTCCCCGCCAATGGGGACAGGCTATCCTACGAGCAGTACTTC
TRBV10-3	TRBD2	TRBJ2-1	-	CATGPGTSGPLSSYNEQFF	TGTGCCACCGGACCTGGGACTAGCGGACCCCTTAGCTCCTACAATGAGCAGTTCTTC
TRBV7-3	TRBD2	TRBJ2-2	few	CASSNLGRGFWDTGELFF	TGTGCCAGCAGCAACTTAGGGCGGGGGTTTTGGGACACCGGGGAGCTGTTTTTT